One and the same sample provided the 32 T cell receptor beta chains below, sequenced in a study of tumor and adjacent non-tumor tissue in lung cancer. This sample's RNA came from whole unsorted tissue. The library came from three nested PCR rounds adapted from ARM-PCR protocols. TCRdb re-analysed the multiplex PCR reads in MiXCR, keeping a single row per CDR3 protein. The table lists about 200,000 distinct CDR3 sequences, 70% to 75% of them singletons. Material for sequencing was lung tumor tissue. These TCRs come from a man aged 55 to 69 with non-small cell lung cancer.

As concerns this clonotype: It is likely a read error, because the conserved phenylalanine at the end of the CDR3 is missing. No DNA is shown, since the ends of the CDR3 on it are uncertain; the CDR3 is the one TCRdb lists. The chain combines TRBV6-2 or TRBV6-3 with TRBJ2-7; the table calls TRBD1, which could not be checked here. Germline V CDR1 and CDR2: MNHEY, SVGEGT. The CDR3 spans 15 amino acids, including both terminal residues. The CDR3 is CVSSYNRPGFGELYI.

Note on this clonotype: Because it lacks the conserved phenylalanine or tryptophan at the end, this CDR3 is likely a read error. The gene calls are TRBV5-4 and TRBJ2-5, with 8 nucleotides matching TRBD2. The germline V gene encodes CDR1 SGHNT and CDR2 YYREEE (reference sequence). The CDR3 covers 13 residues. Unmatched junction bases numbered 4, after V lost 0 bases and J lost 9 bases. The CDR3 loop is CASSLAGGGPQYL. Written as DNA, the CDR3 is TGTGCCAGCAGCTTGGCCGGGGGGGGCCCCCAGTACCTC.

The V and J genes are TRBV11-1 and TRBJ1-2; D is unresolved. The CDR3 sequence is 14 residues long. Germline V gene sequence: CDR1 SGHAT, CDR2 FQDESV (reference sequence). The DNA of the CDR3 is TGTGCAAACAGCCCTCAGCGCAGGAACTATGGCTACACCTTC. Residues: CANSPQRRNYGYTF.

On this clonotype: A read error may produce the germline difference seen at one junction end. The chain couples TRBV14 to TRBJ1-5, with D uncertain. In germline, CDR1 is SGHDN, CDR2 FVKESK. This CDR3 contains 12 residues. Here the CDR3 DNA reads TGTGCCAGTAGCCATAGCAATCAGCCCCAGCATTTT. Translating it yields CASSHSNQPQHF.

Details on this clonotype: A much larger clonotype is one base distant, so this may be a read error. The chain employs TRBV4-2 and TRBJ2-2, with 9 bases lining up with TRBD2. Germline assignment: CDR1 LGHNA and CDR2 YNFKEQ. CDR3 length: 19 amino acids. The CDR3 bases are TGTGCCAGCAGCCATATGACTAGCGGATCAATCGCGAACACCGCGGAGCTGTTTTTT. It codes for CASSHMTSGSIANTAELFF.

A note on this clonotype: A junction boundary mismatches the germline segment, possibly from a read error. The gene calls are TRBV29-1 and TRBJ2-2; the match to TRBD1 covers 11 bases. Germline values: CDR1 SQVTM, CDR2 ANQGSEA. The CDR3 spans 15 residues. The CDR3 DNA sequence: TGCAGCGTTGACGGGACAGGGGGAGTAGGCGGGGGGCTGTTTTTT. The encoded protein is CSVDGTGGVGGGLFF.

Of note for this clonotype: A read error may produce the germline difference seen at one junction end. The chain joins TRBV28 to TRBJ2-1, with D possibly TRBD2 on 5 matching bases. This CDR3 spans 16 amino acids. Germline V gene data show CDR1 as MDHEN and CDR2 as SYDVKM. CDR3 bases: TGTGACAGCAGCCCCGAGGGTGGCGGTCAGTACAATGAGCAGTTCTTC. Encoded protein: CDSSPEGGGQYNEQFF.

Of note for this clonotype: It is likely a read error, because the conserved phenylalanine at the end of the CDR3 is missing. The chain links TRBV6-2 or TRBV6-3 to TRBJ2-3, with 7 bases aligning to TRBD2. The CDR3 is made up of 14 amino acids. Germline loops: CDR1 MNHEY, CDR2 SVGEGT. Here the CDR3 reads CASTQGGHTVTQYI. CDR3 coding DNA: TGTGCCAGCACCCAGGGAGGGCATACAGTTACGCAGTATATT.

The CDR3 region is CASCSGGQGAQETQYF. Written as DNA, the CDR3 is TGTGCCAGCTGCTCGGGTGGTCAGGGAGCCCAAGAGACCCAGTACTTC. The chain joins TRBV5-4 to TRBJ2-5; D tentatively reads TRBD1 or TRBD2 (5 bases each). The CDR3 has 16 residues. Germline V gives CDR1 SGHNT, CDR2 YYREEE (reference sequence). Trimming removed 7 bases from V and 1 base from J, with 20 bases in between.

In nucleotides, the CDR3 is TGTGCCAGAGGCTTAAGGACAGGGTTATCTTACGAGCAGTACTTC. Its translation is CARGLRTGLSYEQYF. V usage is TRBV11-2 and J usage is TRBJ2-7, with TRBD1 matching over 8 bases. The CDR3 length is 15 residues. Germline assignment: CDR1 SGHAT and CDR2 FQNNGV. V gave up 9 bases and J gave up 4 bases; unmatched junction bases: 14.

As regards this clonotype: An end of the junction does not agree with germline; a read error may underlie this. The chain recombines TRBV7-3 with TRBJ2-5, with D hard to call. The CDR3 covers 13 residues. The germline V gene has CDR1 SGHTA and CDR2 FQGTGA. The chain's CDR3 is CASSPTAQETRYF. CDR3 in DNA: TGTGCCAGCAGCCCAACCGCCCAAGAGACCCGGTACTTT.

This clonotype was observed a single time. The gene calls are TRBV5-6 and TRBJ2-3; TRBD2 aligns across 14 bases. The CDR3 has 16 residues. The germline CDR1 and CDR2 sequences are SGHDT and YYEEEE. J lost 4 bases, V lost 3 bases, and 4 bases had no gene match. The CDR3 DNA reads as TGTGCCAGCAGCTCAGGGACTAGCGGGAGCTCAGATACGCAGTATTTT. Its protein product is CASSSGTSGSSDTQYF.

This clonotype was seen a single time. The chain links TRBV7-9 to TRBJ2-1, with 9 bases matching TRBD1. The CDR3 sequence is 15 residues long. Germline V lookup: CDR1 SEHNR, CDR2 FQNEAQ (reference sequence). DNA for the CDR3: TGTACAAGCAGCTTGAGCTTTGGGACAGGGAATGAGCAGTTCTTC. Translation: CTSSLSFGTGNEQFF.

Turning to this clonotype: Germline and junction disagree at one end, which may indicate a read error. The chain uses TRBV11-2 and TRBJ2-2, with 11 bases matching TRBD2. Germline V gene sequence: CDR1 SGHAT, CDR2 FQNNGV. The CDR3 loop spans 15 amino acids. This CDR3 is CSSSQLAGARVGLFF. The CDR3 nucleotides read TGTTCCAGTAGCCAACTAGCGGGGGCCAGGGTTGGGCTGTTTTTT.

This clonotype has only a few counts. The gene calls are TRBV12-3 or TRBV12-4 and TRBJ2-7; a possible D gene is TRBD2 (5 bases). This CDR3 comprises 15 residues. The ends were cut back, 1 base at V and 2 bases at J, with 12 bases in the middle. The CDR3 spells CASSLGGSGAYEQYF. The CDR3 bases are TGTGCCAGCAGTTTAGGAGGGAGTGGCGCCTACGAGCAGTACTTC.

This clonotype was observed many times. This chain links TRBV4-2 with TRBJ2-5; D not resolved. Germline V gives CDR1 LGHNA, CDR2 YNFKEQ. There are 13 residues in the CDR3. V was shortened by 2 bases and J by 5 bases, with 9 bases between the two germline ends. CDR3 protein: CASSQSSGETQYF. The DNA of the CDR3 is TGTGCCAGCAGCCAAAGTTCCGGGGAGACCCAGTACTTC.

This clonotype was detected ten times or more. This sequence joins TRBV4-1 and TRBJ2-3, with TRBD2 identical over 9 bases. This CDR3 is built from 18 residues. Germline-derived CDR1 and CDR2 are MGHRA and YSYEKL. The V gene end was trimmed by 0 bases and the J gene end by 5 bases; junction bases not matched to a gene: 12. In nucleotides, the CDR3 is TGCGCCAGCAGCCAAGATTCGGTACTAGCGGGTGGGGGAGATACGCAGTATTTT. It specifies CASSQDSVLAGGGDTQYF.

On this clonotype: At one of its ends the junction is not consistent with the germline gene, which may arise from a read error. The gene calls are TRBV5-1 and TRBJ2-3; 8 bases are shared with TRBD1. Germline CDR1 reads SGHRS; CDR2 reads YFSETQ. The CDR3 extends over 14 amino acids. The CDR3, as DNA: TGCGCCAGCAGCTTACAGGGGGACACAGAAACGCAGTATTTT. It encodes CASSLQGDTETQYF.

The gene calls are TRBV4-2 and TRBJ2-2; D ambiguous. CDR3 size: 13 residues. The V gene lost 7 bases and the J gene lost 6 bases, with 12 bases spanning the gap. Germline V gene data show CDR1 as LGHNA and CDR2 as YNFKEQ. CDR3 in amino acids: CASTQEESGELFF. DNA of the CDR3: TGTGCCAGCACTCAAGAAGAATCCGGGGAGCTGTTTTTT.

On this clonotype itself: This may be a read error, as it is one base from a much larger clone. The chain is built from TRBV29-1 and TRBJ2-7, with D possibly called TRBD1 or TRBD2 (6 bases each). V lost 6 bases, J lost 5 bases, and 20 bases lay in between. The CDR3 extends over 14 amino acids. Germline V lookup: CDR1 SQVTM, CDR2 ANQGSEA. CDR3 protein: CSVRGDGQHNEQYF. The DNA for the CDR3 is TGCAGCGTGAGGGGGGACGGGCAACACAACGAGCAGTACTTC.

Worth noting for this clonotype: A junction end diverges from the germline sequence, so it may reflect a read error. The J gene is TRBJ2-1, the V gene TRBV20-1, with 12 positions matching TRBD2. From germline, CDR1 is DFQATT and CDR2 SNEGSKA (reference sequence). The CDR3 length is 16 residues. The CDR3 region has the DNA TGCTGTGCGACACAGCAGAGAGGACTAGCGGGATCAGGTCAGTTCTTC. Translation gives CCATQQRGLAGSGQFF.

Worth noting for this clonotype: At one of its ends the junction is not consistent with the germline gene, which may arise from a read error. The chain couples TRBV4-1 to TRBJ1-1; unclear D gene. The CDR3 sequence is 16 residues long. CDR1 is MGHRA, CDR2 YSYEKL, per germline. CDR3 sequence: CASSSGPTSMNTEALF. CDR3 nucleotide sequence: TGTGCCAGCAGCAGTGGCCCTACCTCTATGAACACTGAAGCTTTATTT.

Regarding this clonotype: A much larger clone differs from this one at a single base, so this may be a read error. The rearrangement uses TRBV20-1 and TRBJ2-7; D is possibly TRBD1 (6 bases). The CDR3 is 16 amino acids. V was pared by 0 bases and J by 1 base, with 16 bases between. The germline gives CDR1 DFQATT, CDR2 SNEGSKA (reference sequence). The CDR3 DNA sequence: TGCAGTGCTAGAGATGCCGGGGCAAGGGGGTCCTACGAGCAGTACTTC. This translates into CSARDAGARGSYEQYF.

Concerning this clonotype: Germline is not matched at one junction end, which may reflect a read error. The chain is built from TRBV20-1 and TRBJ2-5, with D possibly matching TRBD2 (5 bases). The CDR3 has 13 amino acids. Germline V gene lookup returns CDR1 DFQATT and CDR2 SNEGSKA (reference sequence). The CDR3 spells CSVSIGNEETQYF. The CDR3 bases are TGTAGTGTTAGTATCGGGAACGAAGAGACCCAGTACTTC.

Points on this clonotype: The junction shows a germline mismatch at one end, possibly a read error. The V call is TRBV7-9, the J call TRBJ1-6, with TRBD1 as a possible D gene (5 bases). This CDR3 spans 15 amino acids. CDR1 is SEHNR, CDR2 FQNEAQ, per germline (reference sequence). In DNA form, the CDR3 reads TGTACCAGCTGCTTATGGCAGGGAAGCGATTCACCCCTCCACTTT. Residues: CTSCLWQGSDSPLHF.

About this clonotype: A clone one base away is much larger, so this may be a read error. DNA for the CDR3: TGCAGTGCTAGATGGGAACAGGGCAATTCACCCCTCCACTTT. It specifies CSARWEQGNSPLHF. The genes are TRBV20-1 and TRBJ1-6; D perhaps matches TRBD1 (6 bases). Trimming took 2 bases from V and 7 from J, leaving 12 bases between them. CDR3 length equals 14 residues. Looked up from germline, CDR1 is DFQATT and CDR2 is SNEGSKA (reference sequence).

As to this clonotype: A single base separates this from a much larger clone, so it may be a read error. The rearrangement links TRBV12-3 or TRBV12-4 to TRBJ2-2; unclear D gene. The CDR3 contains 15 residues. With 8 bases removed from V and 7 bases from J, the gap between germline ends came to 20 bases. The DNA of the CDR3 is TGTGCCAGCCATGCACGGGTGGGTGGCATCGGGGAGCTGTTTTTT. As protein: CASHARVGGIGELFF.

The genes are TRBV6-2 or TRBV6-3 and TRBJ2-3, with 7 bases that match TRBD1. The CDR3 sequence is 15 residues long. The germline CDR1 and CDR2 sequences are MNHEY and SVGEGT. V lost 6 bases to trimming and J lost 0 bases; unmatched junction nucleotides: 6. CDR3 region: CASSHRGQSTDTQYF. Here the CDR3 DNA reads TGTGCCAGCAGCCACCGGGGACAGAGCACAGATACGCAGTATTTT.

The rearrangement joins TRBV6-5 to TRBJ2-5; the D gene is possibly TRBD1 (5 bases). The germline V gene has CDR1 MNHEY and CDR2 SVGAGI. The length of the CDR3 is 13 residues. V dropped 5 bases and J dropped 2 bases, with 9 bases sitting between them. DNA of the CDR3: TGTGCCAGCAGTCAGACAGTTCAAGAGACCCAGTACTTC. Its translation is CASSQTVQETQYF.

This clonotype was observed at least ten times. The CDR3 reads CASSLDGMNTEAFF. DNA of the CDR3: TGTGCCAGCAGCCTCGATGGAATGAACACTGAAGCTTTCTTT. This rearrangement joins TRBV4-2 to TRBJ1-1; D gene uncertain. Germline V CDR1 and CDR2: LGHNA, YNFKEQ. This CDR3 is 14 amino acids long. V lost 4 bases to trimming and J lost 0 bases, with 9 bases between them.

For this clonotype: This may be a read error: a much more frequent sequence differs by one nucleotide. The V gene is TRBV20-1, the J gene TRBJ1-2, with D possibly being TRBD1 (6 bases). Trimming stripped 1 base from V and 4 bases from J, with 13 bases between. There are 14 residues in the CDR3. In germline, CDR1 is DFQATT, CDR2 SNEGSKA (reference sequence). The CDR3 is CSARGDNTGYGYTF. The CDR3 DNA sequence: TGCAGTGCTAGAGGGGACAACACGGGCTATGGCTACACCTTC.

On this clonotype: No conserved phenylalanine or tryptophan ends this CDR3, so it is likely a read error. Because the CDR3's place on the DNA is in doubt, the DNA is left out and the CDR3 is given as listed by TCRdb. This rearrangement joins TRBV12-3 or TRBV12-4 to TRBJ2-1; the DNA was not used to check the table's D call, TRBD2. A total of 17 residues make up the CDR3, ends included. The CDR3 reads CASSSRLGTSSFNEEFL.